This T cell receptor beta chain was captured in a study of shared T cell receptors in the human thymus. TCRdb's copy holds only in-frame clones and misses some; the assay was immunoSEQ multiplex PCR. The sample records roughly 710,000 clones, 70% to 90% being singletons. V gave up 0 bases and J gave up 0 bases, with 19 bases separating them. The CDR3 totals 19 residues. The germline CDR1 and CDR2 sequences are SGHRS and YFSETQ. The sample was also reused in another study, on human thymus T cells. That publication notes: Thymus tissue for the work was resected from patients undergoing corrective heart surgery. Repertoires from thymus and blood appeared to show biased V and J gene usage. Related studies found that unrelated individuals share highly overlapping thymic repertoires.

The sequenced sample consisted of thymocytes. The TCR comes from a girl under two years old with a congenital heart defect. V is TRBV5-1 and J is TRBJ2-1; TRBD2 might be the D (6 bases). Written as DNA, the CDR3 is TGCGCCAGCAGCTTGGACCTGACGGGGGATACCCGCTCCTACAATGAGCAGTTCTTC. This codes for CASSLDLTGDTRSYNEQFF. Combining the CDR3 with reference TRBV5-1 and TRBJ2-1 gives the whole variable domain KAGVTQTPRYLIKTRGQQVTLSCSPISGHRSVSWYQQTPGQGLQFLFEYFSETQRNKGNFPGRFSGRQFSNSRSEMNVSTLELGDSALYLCASSLDLTGDTRSYNEQFFGPGTRLTVL.